These 13 T cell receptor beta chains were sequenced from one sample in a study of T cells after yellow fever vaccination. MiXCR was run by TCRdb on the 5' RACE reads, yielding one entry per CDR3 protein. The sample contains tens of thousands of distinct CDR3 sequences, around 7% of which appear only once. The specimen comprised CD8+ T cells sorted from PBMCs, sampled on the day of the yellow fever booster vaccination. Receptor source: a man aged 25 to 45 who received the YFV17D yellow fever vaccine.

This clonotype was picked up a small number of times. The chain combines TRBV3-1 with TRBJ2-7; 11 positions agree with TRBD2. V lost 5 bases, J lost 2 bases, and 8 bases stayed unmatched. CDR1 is LGHDT and CDR2 is YNNKEL in the germline V gene (reference sequence). The CDR3 sequence is 16 residues long. CDR3 loop: CASSIAVAGGAYEQYF. Written as DNA, the CDR3 is TGTGCCAGCAGCATTGCCGTAGCGGGAGGGGCCTACGAGCAGTACTTC.

This clonotype has ten or more counts. The genes are TRBV20-1 and TRBJ2-5, with 11 bases lining up with TRBD2. V dropped 1 base and J dropped 4; count of bases not matched to a gene: 8. CDR3 size: 16 residues. From germline, CDR1 is DFQATT and CDR2 SNEGSKA (reference sequence). Here the CDR3 reads CSARGPLAGGPETQYF. The CDR3 DNA is TGCAGTGCTAGAGGGCCCTTAGCGGGAGGGCCAGAGACCCAGTACTTC.

The table lists this clonotype with many counts. This chain connects TRBV19 to TRBJ2-7; 13 bases are a match to TRBD2. V trimming: 5 bases; J trimming: 4 bases; junction bases outside the gene matches: 5. There are 15 residues in the CDR3. The germline gives CDR1 LNHDA, CDR2 SQIVND (reference sequence). CDR3 in amino acids: CASSVGLAGSYEQYF. For the CDR3, the DNA is TGTGCCAGTAGTGTGGGACTAGCGGGATCATACGAGCAGTACTTC.

The sample holds a few counts of this clonotype. This chain connects TRBV9 to TRBJ2-7, with 9 positions matching TRBD1. J gave up 3 bases and V 0 bases, and 7 bases lay outside the gene matches. The CDR3 length is 16 residues. Per the germline V gene, CDR1 is SGDLS and CDR2 is YYNGEE. The CDR3 DNA reads TGTGCCAGCAGCGTAGGCGGGACAGGGTCTTTCTACGAGCAGTACTTC. Translated, it gives CASSVGGTGSFYEQYF.

This clonotype was observed a few times. This chain joins TRBV6-2 or TRBV6-3 and TRBJ2-7; D is uncertain. The CDR3 is made up of 10 amino acids. V lost 7 bases, J lost 7 bases, and 8 bases lay in between. CDR1 and CDR2 (germline): MNHEY, SVGEGT. This CDR3 is CASNLGEQYF. The CDR3 bases are TGTGCCAGCAACCTAGGGGAGCAGTACTTC.

The chain has TRBV27 and TRBJ2-7; 11 nucleotides align to TRBD2. After removal of 6 bases from V and 1 base from J, the junction contained 5 bases not matched to a gene. This CDR3 spans 15 amino acids. CDR1 is MNHEY and CDR2 is SMNVEV in the germline V gene (reference sequence). CDR3 nucleotide sequence: TGTGCCAGCAGACCGGGACTAGCGGTTTCCTACGAGCAGTACTTC. Its protein is CASRPGLAVSYEQYF.

The chain couples TRBV5-1 to TRBJ2-3; the D gene could be TRBD1 or TRBD2 (7 bases each). Germline CDR1 is SGHRS and CDR2 is YFSETQ. The CDR3 runs to 21 residues. Trimming cost V 1 base and J 6 bases, with 33 bases left between them. The CDR3 nucleotides read TGCGCCAGCAGCTTGAATAGGGGGCAACGGCGGGAGTACCGACTTGTGGATACGCAGTATTTT. It encodes CASSLNRGQRREYRLVDTQYF. The full variable domain, in which reference TRBV5-1 and TRBJ2-3 provide the parts outside the CDR3, is KAGVTQTPRYLIKTRGQQVTLSCSPISGHRSVSWYQQTPGQGLQFLFEYFSETQRNKGNFPGRFSGRQFSNSRSEMNVSTLELGDSALYLCASSLNRGQRREYRLVDTQYFGPGTRLTVL.

The chain joins TRBV10-1 to TRBJ2-3; 8 bases fit TRBD2. This CDR3 is built from 14 residues. J was trimmed by 5 bases and V by 4 bases; bases with no gene match: 5. Germline V gene lookup returns CDR1 WNHNN and CDR2 SYGVQD (reference sequence). The CDR3 DNA reads as TGCGCCAGCAGTGTAGCGGGACCGGGAGATACGCAGTATTTT. It is translated as CASSVAGPGDTQYF.

The chain uses TRBV20-1 and TRBJ2-7, with TRBD2 as a possible D gene (6 bases). Germline CDR1 reads DFQATT; CDR2 reads SNEGSKA (reference sequence). Deletions cut 2 bases from V and 6 bases from J, with 17 bases between. This CDR3 is built from 14 residues. CDR3 region: CSARMWRGGGEQYF. The DNA of the CDR3 is TGCAGTGCTAGAATGTGGCGGGGTGGAGGCGAGCAGTACTTC.

There are many counts of this clonotype. The chain joins TRBV12-3 or TRBV12-4 to TRBJ2-1; TRBD2 matches 9 bases. This CDR3 is built from 14 residues. V trimming: 6 bases; J trimming: 6 bases; junction bases outside the gene matches: 6. DNA of the CDR3: TGTGCCAGCAGGATTAGCGGGAGCGGCAATGAGCAGTTCTTC. Amino acid sequence: CASRISGSGNEQFF.

Many counts were recorded for this clonotype. The chain recombines TRBV7-2 with TRBJ2-1, with 12 bases identical to TRBD2. The CDR3 totals 15 residues. The V gene's germline CDR1 is SGHTA and CDR2 FQGNSA. V trimming: 3 bases; J trimming: 7 bases; junction bases outside the gene matches: 4. This chain's CDR3 is CASSFLAGGGNEQFF. As DNA, the CDR3 is TGTGCCAGCAGCTTTCTAGCGGGAGGGGGGAATGAGCAGTTCTTC. Based on the CDR3 plus reference TRBV7-2 and TRBJ2-1, the full variable domain is GAGVSQSPSNKVTEKGKDVELRCDPISGHTALYWYRQSLGQGLEFLIYFQGNSAPDKSGLPSDRFSAERTGGSVSTLTIQRTQQEDSAVYLCASSFLAGGGNEQFFGPGTRLTVL.

The rearrangement joins TRBV10-3 to TRBJ1-1; unclear D gene. CDR1 ENHRY and CDR2 SYGVKD come from the germline V gene. The V end lost 0 bases, the J end lost 0 bases, and 8 bases lay between the germline ends. The CDR3 covers 15 residues. CDR3 region: CAISESPGMNTEAFF. DNA of the CDR3: TGTGCCATCAGTGAGTCGCCTGGGATGAACACTGAAGCTTTCTTT.

This clonotype came up a few times. The chain links TRBV20-1 to TRBJ2-1; D is possibly TRBD2 (6 bases). Germline V CDR1 and CDR2: DFQATT, SNEGSKA (reference sequence). V lost 6 bases and J lost 6, with 15 bases in between. The CDR3 is 13 residues long. This chain's CDR3 is CSAGGPPFNEQFF. The CDR3 region has the DNA TGCAGTGCGGGGGGTCCCCCGTTCAATGAGCAGTTCTTC.